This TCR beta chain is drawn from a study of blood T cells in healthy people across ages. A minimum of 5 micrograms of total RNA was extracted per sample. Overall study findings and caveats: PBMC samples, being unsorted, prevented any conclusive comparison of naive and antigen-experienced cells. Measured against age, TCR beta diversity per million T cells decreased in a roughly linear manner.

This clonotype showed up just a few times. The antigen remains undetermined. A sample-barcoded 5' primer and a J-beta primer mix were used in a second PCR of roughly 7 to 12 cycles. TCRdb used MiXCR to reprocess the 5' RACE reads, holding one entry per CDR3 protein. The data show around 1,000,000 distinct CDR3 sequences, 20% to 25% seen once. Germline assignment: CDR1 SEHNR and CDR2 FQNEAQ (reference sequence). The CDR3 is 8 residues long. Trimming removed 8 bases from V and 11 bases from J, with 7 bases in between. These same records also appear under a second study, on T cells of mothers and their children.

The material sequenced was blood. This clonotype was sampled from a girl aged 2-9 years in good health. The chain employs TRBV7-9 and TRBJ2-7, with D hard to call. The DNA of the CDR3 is TGTGCCAGCGGATTGGAGTACTTC. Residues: CASGLEYF.